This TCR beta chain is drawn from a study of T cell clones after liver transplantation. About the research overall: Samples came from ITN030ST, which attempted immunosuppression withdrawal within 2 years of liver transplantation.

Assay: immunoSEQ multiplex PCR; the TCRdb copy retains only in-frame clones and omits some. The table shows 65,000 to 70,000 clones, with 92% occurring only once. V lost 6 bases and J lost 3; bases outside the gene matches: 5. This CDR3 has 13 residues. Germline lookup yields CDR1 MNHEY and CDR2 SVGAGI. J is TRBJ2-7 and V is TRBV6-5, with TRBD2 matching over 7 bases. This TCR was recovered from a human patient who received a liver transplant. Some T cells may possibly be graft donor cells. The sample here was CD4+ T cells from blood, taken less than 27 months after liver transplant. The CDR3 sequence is CASSIGGSYEQYF. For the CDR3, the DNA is TGTGCCAGCAGCATCGGCGGGAGCTACGAGCAGTACTTC.